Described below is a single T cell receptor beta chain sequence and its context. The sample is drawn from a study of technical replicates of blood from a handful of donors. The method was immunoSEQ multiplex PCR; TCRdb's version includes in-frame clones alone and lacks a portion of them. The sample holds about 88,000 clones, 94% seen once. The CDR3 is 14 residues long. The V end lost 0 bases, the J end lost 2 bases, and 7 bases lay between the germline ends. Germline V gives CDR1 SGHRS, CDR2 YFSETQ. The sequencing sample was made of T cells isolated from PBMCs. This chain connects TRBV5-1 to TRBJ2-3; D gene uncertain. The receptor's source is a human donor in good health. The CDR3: CASSLGQVTDTQYF. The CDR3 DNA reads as TGCGCCAGCAGCTTGGGGCAAGTCACAGATACGCAGTATTTT.